This TCR beta chain was identified in a study of shared clonotypes between healthy human individuals. At the level of the study: Serving as donors were a couple of women and a few men, whose ages spanned 18 to 49. The plates for each donor numbered three CD4 naive, three CD4 memory, two CD8 naive and one CD8 memory.

Germline V gives CDR1 SGHKS, CDR2 YYEKEE (reference sequence). CDR3 length: 13 amino acids. V lost 0 bases, J lost 5 bases, and 8 bases lay in between. Sequencing was performed with immunoSEQ multiplex PCR; in TCRdb, only in-frame clones are kept and a portion is missing. The sample contains 2 million or so clones, approximately 95% of which appear only once. The naive CD8 population came from CD45RO-negative cells selected for CCR7, without terminally differentiated effector memory CD45RA+ cells. The receptor comes from a man aged 18 to 30 in good health. This chain links TRBV5-5 with TRBJ1-1; D is unresolved. The sample comprised naive CD8+ T cells sorted from blood. The CDR3 coding sequence is TGTGCCAGCAGCTTGGGAGGGAGAACTGAAGCTTTCTTT. Its protein product is CASSLGGRTEAFF.